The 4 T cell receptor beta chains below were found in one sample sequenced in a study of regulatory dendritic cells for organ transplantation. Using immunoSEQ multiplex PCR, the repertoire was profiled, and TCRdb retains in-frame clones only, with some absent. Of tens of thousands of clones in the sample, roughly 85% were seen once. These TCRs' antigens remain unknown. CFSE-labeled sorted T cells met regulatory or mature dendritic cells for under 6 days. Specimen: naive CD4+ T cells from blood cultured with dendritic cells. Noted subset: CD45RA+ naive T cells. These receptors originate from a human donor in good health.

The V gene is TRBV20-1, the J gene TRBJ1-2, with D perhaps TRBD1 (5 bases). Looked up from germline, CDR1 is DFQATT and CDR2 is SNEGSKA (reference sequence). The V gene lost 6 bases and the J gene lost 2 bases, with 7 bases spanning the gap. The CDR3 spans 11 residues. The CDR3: CSAGRNYGYTF. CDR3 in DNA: TGCAGTGCGGGACGGAACTATGGCTACACCTTC.

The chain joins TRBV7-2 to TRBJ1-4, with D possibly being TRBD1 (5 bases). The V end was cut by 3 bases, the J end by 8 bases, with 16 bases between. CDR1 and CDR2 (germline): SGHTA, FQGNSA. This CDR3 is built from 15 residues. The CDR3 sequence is CASSLSRQGPEKLFF. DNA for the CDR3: TGTGCCAGCAGCTTGAGTAGGCAGGGCCCAGAAAAACTGTTTTTT.

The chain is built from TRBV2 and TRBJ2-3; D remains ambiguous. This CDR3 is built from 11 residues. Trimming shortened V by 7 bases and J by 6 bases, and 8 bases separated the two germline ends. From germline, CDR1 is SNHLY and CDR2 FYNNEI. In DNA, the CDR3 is TGTGCCAGCACGCTGGCGGATACGCAGTATTTT. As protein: CASTLADTQYF.

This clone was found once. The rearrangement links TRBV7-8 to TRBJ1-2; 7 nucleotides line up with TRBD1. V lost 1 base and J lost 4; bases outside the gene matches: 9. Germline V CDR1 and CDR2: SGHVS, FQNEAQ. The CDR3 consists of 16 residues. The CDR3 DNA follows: TGTGCCAGCAGCTTAGGAGGGGGCCAGGTCTTCTATGGCTACACCTTC. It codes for CASSLGGGQVFYGYTF.